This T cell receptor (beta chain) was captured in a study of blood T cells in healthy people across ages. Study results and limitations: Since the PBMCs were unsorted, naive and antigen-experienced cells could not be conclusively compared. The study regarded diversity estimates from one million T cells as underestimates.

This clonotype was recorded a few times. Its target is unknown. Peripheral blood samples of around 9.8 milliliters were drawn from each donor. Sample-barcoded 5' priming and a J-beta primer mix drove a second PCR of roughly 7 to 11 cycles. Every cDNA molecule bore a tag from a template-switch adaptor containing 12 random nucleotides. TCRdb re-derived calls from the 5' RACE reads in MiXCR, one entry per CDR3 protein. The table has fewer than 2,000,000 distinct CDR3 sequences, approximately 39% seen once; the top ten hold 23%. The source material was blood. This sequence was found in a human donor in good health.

CDR3 bases: TGCAGTGCTGGGACTAGCGGTGCCCTGTACCAAGAGACCCAGTACTTC. This gives the protein CSAGTSGALYQETQYF. The chain is built from TRBV20-1 and TRBJ2-5; 11 bases align to TRBD2. This CDR3 is built from 16 residues. Germline CDR1 DFQATT, CDR2 SNEGSKA (reference sequence). The J segment lost 0 bases and the V segment lost 5 bases, leaving 8 bases of the junction unmatched.